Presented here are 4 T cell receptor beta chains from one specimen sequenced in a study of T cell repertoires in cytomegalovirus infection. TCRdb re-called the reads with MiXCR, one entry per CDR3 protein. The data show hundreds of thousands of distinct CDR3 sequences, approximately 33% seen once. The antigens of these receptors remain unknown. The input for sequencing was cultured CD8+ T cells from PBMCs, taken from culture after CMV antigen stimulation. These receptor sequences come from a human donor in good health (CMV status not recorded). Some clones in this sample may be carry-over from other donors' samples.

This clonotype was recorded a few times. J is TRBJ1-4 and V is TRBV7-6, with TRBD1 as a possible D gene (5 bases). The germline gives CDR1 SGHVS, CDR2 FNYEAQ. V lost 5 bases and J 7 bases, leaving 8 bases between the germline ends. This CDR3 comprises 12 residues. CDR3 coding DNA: TGTGCCAGCAGCCAGGGTAGTGAAAAACTGTTTTTT. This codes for CASSQGSEKLFF.

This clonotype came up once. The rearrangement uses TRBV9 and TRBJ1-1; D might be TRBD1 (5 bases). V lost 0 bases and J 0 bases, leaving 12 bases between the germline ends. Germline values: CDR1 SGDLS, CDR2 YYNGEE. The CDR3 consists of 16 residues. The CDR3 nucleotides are TGTGCCAGCAGCGTAGGGCAGGGTTCTATGAACACTGAAGCTTTCTTT. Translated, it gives CASSVGQGSMNTEAFF. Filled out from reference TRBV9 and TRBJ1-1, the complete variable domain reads DSGVTQTPKHLITATGQRVTLRCSPRSGDLSVYWYQQSLDQGLQFLIQYYNGEERAKGNILERFSAQQFPDLHSELNLSSLELGDSALYFCASSVGQGSMNTEAFFGQGTRLTVV.

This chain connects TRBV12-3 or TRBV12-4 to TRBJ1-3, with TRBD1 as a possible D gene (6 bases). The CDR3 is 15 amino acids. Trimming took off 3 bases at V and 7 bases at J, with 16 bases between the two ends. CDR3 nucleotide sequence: TGTGCCAGCAGTTTTCCACAGGGCCTAGAGAACACCATATATTTT. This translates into CASSFPQGLENTIYF.

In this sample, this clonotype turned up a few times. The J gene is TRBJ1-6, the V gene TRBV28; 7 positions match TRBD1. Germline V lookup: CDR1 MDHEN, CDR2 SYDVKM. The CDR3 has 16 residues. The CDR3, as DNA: TGTGCAGTAGGGGACAGAGAGGAATTTTATAATTCACCCCTCCACTTT. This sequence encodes CAVGDREEFYNSPLHF.